The 7 T cell receptor beta chains below all came from one sample that was sequenced in a study of cytomegalovirus exposure and HLA in healthy donors. It was with 60 Vbeta and 13 Jbeta primers that the PCR ran. The data were produced by immunoSEQ multiplex PCR, yet TCRdb's version contains in-frame clones alone and is incomplete. This sample has around 100,000 clones, with 55% to 70% found just once. Source material: PBMCs. Receptors originate from a young woman in good health and CMV-seronegative.

In this sample, this clone turned up a few times. The chain carries TRBV28 and TRBJ2-7; 7 bases map to TRBD2. The CDR3 spans 15 residues. Germline CDR1 and CDR2: MDHEN and SYDVKM. V lost 2 bases and J lost 0; bases outside the gene matches: 4. The CDR3 DNA sequence: TGTGCCAGCAGTTTAGTCGGCGGGAGCTCCTACGAGCAGTACTTC. Translated: CASSLVGGSSYEQYF. Combining the CDR3 with reference TRBV28 and TRBJ2-7 gives the whole variable domain DVKVTQSSRYLVKRTGEKVFLECVQDMDHENMFWYRQDPGLGLRLIYFSYDVKMKEKGDIPEGYSVSREKKERFSLILESASTNQTSMYLCASSLVGGSSYEQYFGPGTRLTVT.

CDR3 sequence reads: CASSWDSQTNYGYTF. DNA of the CDR3: TGTGCCAGCAGTTGGGACAGCCAAACGAACTATGGCTACACCTTC. V and J are TRBV27 and TRBJ1-2, with 7 bases lining up with TRBD1. CDR1 is MNHEY and CDR2 is SMNVEV in the germline V gene (reference sequence). The CDR3 has 15 amino acids. Trimming at V came to 4 bases and at J to 2 bases, leaving 7 bases not matched to a gene.

The chain recombines TRBV7-2 with TRBJ1-6, with a weak D call TRBD1 (6 bases). Trimming cost V 1 base and J 6 bases, with 16 bases left between them. This CDR3 is 17 amino acids long. Per germline, CDR1 SGHTA and CDR2 FQGNSA. CDR3 bases: TGTGCCAGCAGCTTAGTAGGGCACAGGGAACGTAATTCACCCCTCCACTTT. Translated: CASSLVGHRERNSPLHF.

The chain has TRBV27 and TRBJ2-7, with TRBD1 as a possible D gene (6 bases). The V gene's germline CDR1 is MNHEY and CDR2 SMNVEV (reference sequence). The V and J ends lost 2 bases and 4 bases respectively, with 15 bases between them. CDR3 size: 15 residues. The DNA of the CDR3 is TGTGCCAGCAGTTTAAGGTCAGGGGCGGCTTACGAGCAGTACTTC. This codes for CASSLRSGAAYEQYF.

The V gene is TRBV4-1, the J gene TRBJ2-5, with a weak D call TRBD2 (5 bases). Germline V CDR1 and CDR2: MGHRA, YSYEKL. V lost 1 base and J 1 base, leaving 7 bases between the germline ends. The CDR3 spans 14 residues. The CDR3 spells CASSQGGLQETQYF. The DNA for the CDR3 is TGCGCCAGCAGCCAAGGCGGGCTCCAAGAGACCCAGTACTTC.

This clone was observed a few times. The rearrangement uses TRBV15 and TRBJ1-1; no firm D call. Germline V gene lookup returns CDR1 LNHNV and CDR2 YYDKDF (reference sequence). The V end was cut by 0 bases, the J end by 4 bases, with 9 bases between. This CDR3 is 14 amino acids long. DNA for the CDR3: TGTGCCACCAGCAGAGAACGAGGGCTCACTGAAGCTTTCTTT. Protein product: CATSRERGLTEAFF.

J is TRBJ2-5 and V is TRBV2; TRBD1 matches 7 bases. J was trimmed by 2 bases and V by 7 bases; bases with no gene match: 7. Germline V gene data show CDR1 as SNHLY and CDR2 as FYNNEI. This CDR3 has 14 amino acids. The CDR3 spells CASTDRVAQETQYF. The CDR3 nucleotides are TGTGCCAGCACCGACAGGGTCGCGCAAGAGACCCAGTACTTC.